These 9 T cell receptor beta chains were sequenced from one sample in a study of cytomegalovirus exposure and HLA in healthy donors. The PCR had 60 Vbeta and 13 Jbeta primers. The repertoire was sequenced with immunoSEQ multiplex PCR; TCRdb's copy has only in-frame clones and lacks some. The sample consists of under 200,000 clones, 80% to 85% of them appearing once. Source material: PBMCs. Every receptor here comes from a human donor in good health.

The rearrangement uses TRBV2 and TRBJ2-2, with D hard to call. The germline V gene encodes CDR1 SNHLY and CDR2 FYNNEI. With 4 bases removed from V and 2 bases from J, the gap between germline ends came to 8 bases. The CDR3 is 14 residues long. CDR3 protein: CASSGYSNTGELFF. In DNA form, the CDR3 reads TGTGCCAGCAGTGGATATAGCAACACCGGGGAGCTGTTTTTT.

The J gene is TRBJ2-5, the V gene TRBV2; 12 bases align to TRBD2. From germline, CDR1 is SNHLY and CDR2 FYNNEI. The trim removed 9 bases at V and 1 base at J, leaving 6 bases unmatched. The CDR3 spans 15 residues. CDR3 residues: CASTLAGGVQETQYF. The CDR3 region has the DNA TGTGCCAGTACGCTAGCGGGGGGGGTCCAAGAGACCCAGTACTTC.

The V call is TRBV4-3, the J call TRBJ2-6; 7 positions agree with TRBD2. V dropped 0 bases and J dropped 0; count of bases not matched to a gene: 11. Per the germline V gene, CDR1 is LGHNA and CDR2 is YSLEER. This CDR3 has 20 residues. CDR3 in amino acids: CASSQDGPPGRGSGANVLTF. The CDR3 bases are TGCGCCAGCAGCCAAGATGGACCCCCGGGGAGGGGCTCTGGGGCCAACGTCCTGACTTTC.

The chain joins TRBV4-3 to TRBJ2-7; the match to TRBD1 covers 10 bases. J gave up 6 bases and V 7 bases, and 9 bases lay outside the gene matches. Germline assignment: CDR1 LGHNA and CDR2 YSLEER. The CDR3 runs to 14 residues. The CDR3 DNA is TGCGCCAGCACACGGGACAGGGGTCAGGGCGAGCAGTACTTC. Its protein is CASTRDRGQGEQYF.

J is TRBJ2-5 and V is TRBV27; no reliable D call. Per the germline V gene, CDR1 is MNHEY and CDR2 is SMNVEV (reference sequence). Trimming stripped 6 bases from V and 5 bases from J, with 13 bases between. The CDR3 has 13 amino acids. The CDR3 reads CASRVLDGETQYF. The CDR3 nucleotides are TGTGCCAGCAGGGTTCTCGACGGGGAGACCCAGTACTTC.

CDR3 bases: TGCGCCAGCAGCTTGTCGGGACTAGCTGTCAATGAGCAGTTCTTC. Its translation: CASSLSGLAVNEQFF. The chain links TRBV5-1 to TRBJ2-1; TRBD2 matches 9 bases. CDR1 is SGHRS, CDR2 YFSETQ, per germline. V was clipped by 1 base and J by 6 bases; unmatched bases: 5. The CDR3 covers 15 residues. The entire variable domain, with the rest obtained from reference TRBV5-1 and TRBJ2-1, is as follows: KAGVTQTPRYLIKTRGQQVTLSCSPISGHRSVSWYQQTPGQGLQFLFEYFSETQRNKGNFPGRFSGRQFSNSRSEMNVSTLELGDSALYLCASSLSGLAVNEQFFGPGTRLTVL.

This clone has a handful of counts. An end of the junction differs from the germline gene, which may be a read error. CDR3 coding DNA: TGTGCCAGCAGCTTGGACACAGAAGCTTTCTTT. As protein: CASSLDTEAFF. The chain combines TRBV5-6 with TRBJ1-1; no firm D call. The germline gives CDR1 SGHDT, CDR2 YYEEEE. The CDR3 has 11 residues.

The genes are TRBV7-2 and TRBJ2-7, with TRBD1 identical over 8 bases. Trimming cost V 2 bases and J 1 base; bases outside gene matches: 4. CDR1 is SGHTA and CDR2 is FQGNSA in the germline V gene. The CDR3 totals 15 residues. This CDR3 is CASSLSRGLSYEQYF. The CDR3 region has the DNA TGTGCCAGCAGCTTAAGCAGGGGGCTTTCCTACGAGCAGTACTTC. Supplemented by reference TRBV7-2 and TRBJ2-7, the full variable domain reads GAGVSQSPSNKVTEKGKDVELRCDPISGHTALYWYRQSLGQGLEFLIYFQGNSAPDKSGLPSDRFSAERTGGSVSTLTIQRTQQEDSAVYLCASSLSRGLSYEQYFGPGTRLTVT.

DNA of the CDR3: TGTGCCAGCAGCCCCCCAACAGGGGGAAATTCGGGAGAGCAGTACTTC. It translates to CASSPPTGGNSGEQYF. The gene calls are TRBV27 and TRBJ2-7, with TRBD1 matching 8 bases. This CDR3 has 16 amino acids. V lost 6 bases to trimming and J lost 7 bases; unmatched junction nucleotides: 17. Germline loops: CDR1 MNHEY, CDR2 SMNVEV (reference sequence).